These T cell receptor beta chains were read from a single sample in a study of blood T cell repertoires in COVID-19. Profiling relied on immunoSEQ multiplex PCR, and the TCRdb table lists in-frame clones only, not all of them. The sample includes about 46,000 clones, around 86% seen only once; the top ten take more than 15%. Sequencing was done on a sample of peripheral blood. The receptors stem from a human donor in a cohort sampled during active COVID-19. Both conserved end residues are part of each CDR3. Each record gives: V gene, clone size, D gene, J gene, CDR3 DNA, CDR3 protein. The D gene is left open where the match is weak. Clone size is not always given. Where it is, it says once, few, many or a class for expanded clones.

V gene: TRBV7-2; clone size: NA; D gene: NA; J gene: TRBJ1-3; CDR3 DNA: TGTGCCAGCAGCCTTCCCCCGGGGACTGGAAACACCATATATTTT; CDR3 protein: CASSLPPGTGNTIYF
V gene: TRBV6-1; clone size: once; D gene: NA; J gene: TRBJ2-7; CDR3 DNA: TGTGCCAGCAGTGAATCTACAGGGTATAATTACGAGCAGTACTTC; CDR3 protein: CASSESTGYNYEQYF
V gene: TRBV7-2; clone size: NA; D gene: TRBD2; J gene: TRBJ2-7; CDR3 DNA: TGTGCCAGCAGCCTCCGCACTAGCGGACCTACTAACACCTACGAGCAGTACTTC; CDR3 protein: CASSLRTSGPTNTYEQYF
V gene: TRBV9; clone size: NA; D gene: NA; J gene: TRBJ2-1; CDR3 DNA: TGTGCCAGCAGCGCTCCAGCGGAGGAGCAGTTCTTC; CDR3 protein: CASSAPAEEQFF
V gene: TRBV4-1; clone size: NA; D gene: NA; J gene: TRBJ2-1; CDR3 DNA: TGCGCCAGCAGCTGGACTGGGAGCTCCTACAATGAGCAGTTCTTC; CDR3 protein: CASSWTGSSYNEQFF
V gene: TRBV11-3; clone size: once; D gene: TRBD2; J gene: TRBJ2-7; CDR3 DNA: TGTGCCAGCAGCTTACCGGGGGGGGGCTGGCAGCAGTACTTC; CDR3 protein: CASSLPGGGWQQYF
V gene: TRBV5-4; clone size: NA; D gene: NA; J gene: TRBJ1-2; CDR3 DNA: TGTGCCAGCAGCTTGGCGGGATCCTCTAACTATGGCTACACCTTC; CDR3 protein: CASSLAGSSNYGYTF
V gene: TRBV5-1; clone size: NA; D gene: NA; J gene: TRBJ2-3; CDR3 DNA: TGCGCCAGCAGCTTGGCCCCACAGGGACCCACAGATACGCAGTATTTT; CDR3 protein: CASSLAPQGPTDTQYF
V gene: TRBV5-8; clone size: NA; D gene: NA; J gene: TRBJ2-7; CDR3 DNA: TGTGCCAGCAGCTTTAGGGGGTCGGGAGAGCAGTACTTC; CDR3 protein: CASSFRGSGEQYF
V gene: TRBV5-1; clone size: once; D gene: NA; J gene: TRBJ2-7; CDR3 DNA: TGCGCCAGCAGCTTGTCGGGTGGGCCAAGGGACACCTACGAGCAGTACTTC; CDR3 protein: CASSLSGGPRDTYEQYF
V gene: TRBV9; clone size: NA; D gene: TRBD2; J gene: TRBJ2-3; CDR3 DNA: TGTGCCAGCAGCCCTAGCGGGGGGGGCACAGATACGCAGTATTTT; CDR3 protein: CASSPSGGGTDTQYF
V gene: TRBV4-1; clone size: NA; D gene: TRBD1; J gene: TRBJ2-3; CDR3 DNA: TGCGCCAGCAGCGATAGACAGGGTTTAACAGATACGCAGTATTTT; CDR3 protein: CASSDRQGLTDTQYF
V gene: TRBV19; clone size: NA; D gene: TRBD2; J gene: TRBJ2-5; CDR3 DNA: TGTGCCAGTAGCCCGGACGGCGGGGGGCAAGAGACCCAGTACTTC; CDR3 protein: CASSPDGGGQETQYF
V gene: TRBV7-6; clone size: few; D gene: NA; J gene: TRBJ1-5; CDR3 DNA: TGTGCCAGCAGGGAAGGGAGGCTTCCTAGGCATTTT; CDR3 protein: CASREGRLPRHF
V gene: TRBV19; clone size: NA; D gene: NA; J gene: TRBJ1-2; CDR3 DNA: TGTGCCAGTAGTGCGGGACCAAGCGGCTATGGCTACACCTTC; CDR3 protein: CASSAGPSGYGYTF
V gene: TRBV12-3/TRBV12-4; clone size: once; D gene: TRBD2; J gene: TRBJ2-7; CDR3 DNA: TGTGCCACCACGAGAGCGGGAGCCCACGAGCAGTACTTC; CDR3 protein: CATTRAGAHEQYF
V gene: TRBV27; clone size: NA; D gene: TRBD2; J gene: TRBJ2-7; CDR3 DNA: TGTGCCAGCAGGCCCTACGGGGGGGCCTACGAGCAGTACTTC; CDR3 protein: CASRPYGGAYEQYF
V gene: TRBV29-1; clone size: NA; D gene: NA; J gene: TRBJ2-3; CDR3 DNA: TGCAGCGCCCAGACTAGTTCGAATACGCAGTATTTT; CDR3 protein: CSAQTSSNTQYF